The entry that follows covers one TCR beta chain sequence. These data originate in a study of blood T cell repertoires in COVID-19. Across the whole study: Samples came from the United States, Italy and Spain, spanning acute and convalescent COVID-19. PBMCs, B-cell-depleted T cells, or T cells were the source of the cDNA or gDNA that made up the material.

Assay used: immunoSEQ multiplex PCR; TCRdb lists only in-frame clones, some missing. The sample holds approximately 200,000 clones, more than 75% seen once. V shed 2 bases, J shed 0 bases, and the junction held 5 bases outside the gene matches. This CDR3 contains 16 residues. CDR1 is SGHTA, CDR2 FQGNSA, per germline. This chain connects TRBV7-2 to TRBJ2-7, with 9 bases aligning to TRBD2. The sequencing input was peripheral blood. The TCR was taken from a man aged 50 or older who had recovered from COVID-19. The CDR3 region is CASSLMTSGTSYEQYF. DNA for the CDR3: TGTGCCAGCAGCTTAATGACTAGCGGTACCTCCTACGAGCAGTACTTC.